The clone carrying this T cell receptor beta chain was counted many times. Its matching antigen is unknown. This sample stems from a study of blood T cells in healthy people across ages. The authors ran a second PCR of roughly 7 to 11 cycles using a sample-barcoded 5' primer and a J-beta primer mix. Each cDNA molecule, via a template-switch adaptor with 12 random nucleotides, was tagged. TCRdb itself ran the 5' RACE reads through MiXCR, one entry per CDR3 protein. Altogether some 890,000 distinct CDR3 sequences are present, about 28% being singletons, with the ten largest covering 10% to 13%. Broader study findings: Long-lived donors exceeded aged donors in naive CD4+ cells and diversity.

These data were also filed under a second study, of T cells of mothers and their children. As that report states: Nine systemically healthy Caucasian donors: three mothers, six children.

The sequence was obtained from a woman aged 40 to 49 in good health. The sequenced material came from blood.

Written as DNA, the CDR3 is TGTGCCAGCAGCTTACAGGGAGAAGACTATGGCTACACCTTC. Protein: CASSLQGEDYGYTF. The chain is built from TRBV13 and TRBJ1-2; D might be TRBD1 (5 bases). The germline V gene has CDR1 PRHDT and CDR2 FYEKMQ (reference sequence). The CDR3 consists of 14 residues. V lost 2 bases, J lost 3 bases, and 10 bases lay in between.